Detailed here is one T cell receptor delta chain. The data originate from a study of gamma-delta chains in newborns, infants, children. The wider study: Innate gammadelta T cells reportedly expand polyclonally right after birth, driven by microbial exposure, per the title.

TCRdb re-analyzed the reads via CATT. The sample includes over 12,000 delta-chain clones, roughly 7% of them seen just once. This receptor was obtained from a child who was a newborn, infant or young child, either healthy, febrile or measles-vaccinated (not recorded which). The specimen was blood.

The CDR3 loop reads CALGGAFPYSSDKLIF. The CDR3 DNA follows: TGTGCTCTTGGGGGGGCCTTCCCGTATTCGTCCGATAAACTCATCTTT. The J gene is TRDJ1, the V gene TRDV1; D is possibly TRDD2 (6 bases). Germline V gives CDR1 TSWWSYY, CDR2 QGS. The CDR3 contains 16 residues. Trimming shortened V by 4 bases and J by 3 bases, and 18 bases separated the two germline ends.